The 5 T cell receptor beta chains in this list originate from one sample, sequenced in a study of cytomegalovirus exposure and HLA in healthy donors. A multiplex PCR was run with 60 Vbeta primers and 13 Jbeta primers. The assay was immunoSEQ multiplex PCR, and TCRdb's table has in-frame clones only and misses some. The table lists more than 75,000 clones, 70% to 90% of them singletons. The material sequenced was PBMCs. All receptors derive from a man aged 18 to 35 in good health and CMV-seronegative.

The J gene is TRBJ2-1, the V gene TRBV18, with D perhaps matching TRBD2 (6 bases). CDR1 and CDR2 from the germline V gene are KGHSH and LQKENI. The CDR3 spans 15 residues. Trimming cost V 4 bases and J 5 bases, with 15 bases left between them. CDR3 loop: CASSRIGGENNEQFF. CDR3 DNA: TGTGCCAGCTCACGCATAGGAGGGGAAAACAATGAGCAGTTCTTC.

For the CDR3, the DNA is TGTGCCACCCTCGTCACGACTAGCGGGAGACCGGATACGCAGTATTTT. It translates to CATLVTTSGRPDTQYF. This chain uses TRBV2 with TRBJ2-3, with 12 positions matching TRBD2. The CDR3 is 16 residues long. The germline V gene encodes CDR1 SNHLY and CDR2 FYNNEI. The J segment lost 6 bases and the V segment lost 10 bases, leaving 14 bases of the junction unmatched.

The chain couples TRBV28 to TRBJ2-7; 7 nucleotides agree with TRBD2. The germline V gene has CDR1 MDHEN and CDR2 SYDVKM. The CDR3 has 15 residues. V dropped 5 bases and J dropped 0; count of bases not matched to a gene: 7. CDR3 loop: CASSLTSAISYEQYF. CDR3 coding DNA: TGTGCCAGCAGTCTTACTAGCGCAATCTCCTACGAGCAGTACTTC.

The chain couples TRBV6-1 to TRBJ2-1; TRBD2 agrees at 14 bases. Germline trimming cut 6 bases from V and 12 bases from J; bases unmatched to any gene: 10. The CDR3 loop spans 15 amino acids. CDR1 is MNHNS and CDR2 is SASEGT in the germline V gene. The CDR3 sequence is CASRIGTSGGGGQFF. In nucleotides, the CDR3 is TGTGCCAGCAGAATTGGGACTAGCGGGGGCGGTGGGCAGTTCTTC.

The genes are TRBV28 and TRBJ1-2; tentative D call: TRBD1 (6 bases). V was pared by 6 bases and J by 2 bases, with 13 bases between. From germline, CDR1 is MDHEN and CDR2 SYDVKM. The CDR3 contains 14 residues. CDR3 sequence: CASRPPGTNYGYTF. Written as DNA, the CDR3 is TGTGCCAGCAGGCCACCCGGGACAAACTATGGCTACACCTTC.